This T cell receptor beta chain was sequenced in a study of response to subunit inactivated influenza vaccine (dated by TCRdb to the late 2010s). Some background on the complete study: The study used deep quantitative T cell receptor repertoire profiling to track responses to a trivalent subunit inactivated influenza vaccine.

This clonotype was counted between two and nine times. Its recognized antigen is unknown. The record has no base qualities; no much larger clone is one base away. Overall results and qualifications from the work: The authors suggested that each seasonal influenza vaccination may recruit only a limited number of new T cells.

Library preparation used RT-PCR. The sequencer was an Illumina HiSeq 2500. In TCRdb, the public reads were trimmed at Q25 with fastp and aligned with MiXCR, with productive beta chains retained. Here each entry gathers all rows of one CDR3 protein and keeps the most common genes and DNA. The sample includes fewer than 750,000 distinct CDR3 sequences, with less than 15% observed a single time. Roughly 10% of the sample is in the top ten clones. For this chain, trimming is 5 bases at the V end and 7 bases at the J end, and the number of junction bases without a gene match is 5. Sequences SQVTM (CDR1) and ANQGSEA (CDR2) are obtained from the germline V gene. The CDR3 runs 11 residues from the cysteine to the phenylalanine. The CDR3 DNA has 33 bases and is translated from base 1.

The sequences come from PBMCs from blood, collected 12 days after vaccination. The rearrangement combines TRBV29-1 with TRBJ2-7, with 7 central nucleotides matching TRBD1. The clonotype originates from a man aged 50-60 years who received an inactivated influenza vaccine. Donor details come from another sample of the same person, matched by shared clones. The DNA reads as follows: TGCAGCGTTCGGGACAGTGGGGAGCAGTACTTC. The resulting protein is CSVRDSGEQYF.